One and the same sample provided the 25 T cell receptor beta chains below, sequenced in a study of OX40 agonist ivuxolimab in advanced cancers. The data were produced by immunoSEQ multiplex PCR, yet TCRdb's version contains in-frame clones alone and is incomplete. The sample includes about 54,000 clones, just over 90% of them seen just once. Sequencing was performed on CD4+ or CD8+ T cells sorted from blood, taken in a trial of the OX40 agonist ivuxolimab. These receptors originate from an adult with an advanced solid tumor such as melanoma, head and neck, liver or kidney cancer.

This sequence joins TRBV5-4 and TRBJ2-3; 10 bases are shared with TRBD1. The CDR3 consists of 15 residues. V shed 0 bases, J shed 5 bases, and the junction held 3 bases outside the gene matches. Germline V gives CDR1 SGHNT, CDR2 YYREEE (reference sequence). The CDR3 bases are TGTGCCAGCAGCTTGGGGACAGGGGGGTTAGATACGCAGTATTTT. Translating gives CASSLGTGGLDTQYF.

The chain uses TRBV7-8 and TRBJ2-7; no clear D. Germline values: CDR1 SGHVS, CDR2 FQNEAQ. V lost 1 base and J 2 bases, leaving 9 bases between the germline ends. The CDR3 contains 14 residues. CDR3 sequence reads: CASSLEVRAYEQYF. The CDR3 DNA reads TGTGCCAGCAGCTTAGAAGTCAGAGCCTACGAGCAGTACTTC.

The rearrangement joins TRBV11-2 to TRBJ2-7; 7 bases are a match to TRBD2. The V gene's germline CDR1 is SGHAT and CDR2 FQNNGV. CDR3 size: 13 residues. J lost 7 bases, V lost 5 bases, and 8 bases had no gene match. The CDR3 loop reads CASSPGLVREQYF. CDR3 in DNA: TGTGCCAGCAGCCCAGGACTAGTGAGGGAGCAGTACTTC.

The DNA of the CDR3 is TGTGCCAGCAGCGCCGGACTAGCGGGGGCCTCCTACAATGAGCAGTTCTTC. Protein: CASSAGLAGASYNEQFF. The rearrangement joins TRBV9 to TRBJ2-1; 13 positions match TRBD2. Germline assignment: CDR1 SGDLS and CDR2 YYNGEE. Unmatched junction bases numbered 3, after V lost 3 bases and J lost 0 bases. This CDR3 has 17 residues.

The chain links TRBV11-3 to TRBJ2-1, with TRBD2 as a possible D gene (5 bases). CDR3 length: 13 residues. Germline V gene lookup returns CDR1 SGHNT and CDR2 YENEEA. Trimming cost V 0 bases and J 9 bases, with 9 bases left between them. The CDR3 region has the DNA TGTGCCAGCAGCTTAGATCGGGGTGGTGAGCAGTTCTTC. The encoded protein is CASSLDRGGEQFF. Using reference TRBV11-3 and TRBJ2-1 for the parts outside the CDR3, the full variable domain is EAGVVQSPRYKIIEKKQPVAFWCNPISGHNTLYWYLQNLGQGPELLIRYENEEAVDDSQLPKDRFSAERLKGVDSTLKIQPAELGDSAVYLCASSLDRGGEQFFGPGTRLTVL.

The chain joins TRBV28 to TRBJ1-2, with no clear D. Per germline, CDR1 MDHEN and CDR2 SYDVKM. Deletions cut 7 bases from V and 1 base from J, with 10 bases between. The CDR3 is made up of 13 amino acids. The CDR3 here is CASTPPNNYGYTF. CDR3 coding DNA: TGTGCCAGCACCCCCCCCAATAACTATGGCTACACCTTC.

To note about this clone: It is likely a read error, because the conserved phenylalanine at the end of the CDR3 is missing. Because the CDR3's place on the DNA is in doubt, the DNA is left out and the CDR3 is given as listed by TCRdb. CDR3 sequence reads: CASNFTGPTD. The rearrangement links TRBV28 to TRBJ2-7. Germline V gene data show CDR1 as MDHEN and CDR2 as SYDVKM. Counting both end residues, the CDR3 totals 10 amino acids.

A single count supports this clone. The V call is TRBV13, the J call TRBJ1-1; D not certain. The CDR3 is 14 amino acids. V was shortened by 0 bases and J by 0 bases, with 5 bases between the two germline ends. The germline V gene encodes CDR1 PRHDT and CDR2 FYEKMQ (reference sequence). CDR3 nucleotides: TGTGCCAGCAGCTTAGGGGCTATGAACACTGAAGCTTTCTTT. This translates into CASSLGAMNTEAFF.

The J gene is TRBJ2-5, the V gene TRBV18; D gene uncertain. The CDR3 runs 15 residues. The ends were cut back, 2 bases at V and 2 bases at J, with 12 bases in the middle. Germline CDR1 reads KGHSH; CDR2 reads LQKENI. Here the CDR3 reads CASSPMITPQETQYF. Written as DNA, the CDR3 is TGTGCCAGCTCACCAATGATAACTCCACAAGAGACCCAGTACTTC.

The chain employs TRBV4-2 and TRBJ1-1, with D perhaps TRBD1 (6 bases). The V end lost 4 bases, the J end lost 1 base, and 22 bases lay between the germline ends. Germline loops: CDR1 LGHNA, CDR2 YNFKEQ. The CDR3 contains 18 residues. DNA for the CDR3: TGTGCCAGCAGCCTCCCGTTAAAAGGTCCACAGGGGAACACTGAAGCTTTCTTT. It is translated as CASSLPLKGPQGNTEAFF.

This chain uses TRBV19 with TRBJ2-5, with 10 bases fitting TRBD1. CDR1 is LNHDA, CDR2 SQIVND, per germline (reference sequence). V lost 4 bases and J lost 7; bases outside the gene matches: 15. CDR3 length equals 17 residues. DNA of the CDR3: TGTGCCAGTAGTAAGGGCGCCCGGGACAGGGGTTGGGCGACCCAGTACTTC. Protein: CASSKGARDRGWATQYF.

The V call is TRBV25-1, the J call TRBJ2-5, with D uncertain. The V gene's germline CDR1 is MGHDK and CDR2 SYGVNS. The V end was cut by 8 bases, the J end by 4 bases, with 8 bases between. The CDR3 runs to 11 residues. The CDR3 region has the DNA TGTGCCAGCGGGCTAAGAGAGACCCAGTACTTC. Encoded protein: CASGLRETQYF.

This sequence joins TRBV15 and TRBJ2-7; D is uncertain. The germline gives CDR1 LNHNV, CDR2 YYDKDF (reference sequence). V lost 0 bases to trimming and J lost 6 bases, with 9 bases between them. This CDR3 has 13 residues. CDR3 bases: TGTGCCACCAGCAGAGATTTTGGGCGCGAGCAGTACTTC. Protein product: CATSRDFGREQYF.

This sequence joins TRBV7-9 and TRBJ2-5; TRBD2 matches 12 bases. Germline trimming cut 5 bases from V and 1 base from J; bases unmatched to any gene: 5. CDR3 length: 16 residues. Germline CDR1 SEHNR, CDR2 FQNEAQ (reference sequence). The CDR3 is CASSPGLAGLQETQYF. DNA for the CDR3: TGTGCCAGCAGCCCCGGACTAGCGGGGCTCCAAGAGACCCAGTACTTC.

The gene calls are TRBV27 and TRBJ2-5; no clear D. The CDR3 has 13 residues. Germline V gives CDR1 MNHEY, CDR2 SMNVEV (reference sequence). The ends were cut back, 8 bases at V and 5 bases at J, with 15 bases in the middle. The CDR3 coding sequence is TGTGCCAGCTGGACGCTGTTAGGGGAGACCCAGTACTTC. Protein sequence: CASWTLLGETQYF.

Of note for this clone: The junction departs from germline at one end; a sequencing error may be responsible. This rearrangement joins TRBV27 to TRBJ2-7; D is tentatively TRBD1 or TRBD2 (5 bases each). Germline assignment: CDR1 MNHEY and CDR2 SMNVEV (reference sequence). This CDR3 is 15 amino acids long. The CDR3 loop reads CASSTRVRGSSEQYF. The DNA for the CDR3 is TGTGCCAGCAGTACCAGGGTTCGGGGCTCCTCCGAGCAGTACTTC.

The chain recombines TRBV5-1 with TRBJ2-1; unclear D gene. The V gene lost 0 bases and the J gene lost 4 bases, with 14 bases spanning the gap. The CDR3 consists of 16 residues. Germline assignment: CDR1 SGHRS and CDR2 YFSETQ. This CDR3 is CASSLGFGSVYNEQFF. The CDR3 DNA reads as TGCGCCAGCAGCTTGGGCTTTGGTTCGGTTTACAATGAGCAGTTCTTC.

The rearrangement joins TRBV25-1 to TRBJ1-4; D might be TRBD1 (5 bases). The CDR3 consists of 16 residues. Trimming removed 3 bases at V and 4 bases at J, with 15 bases between. Germline CDR1 is MGHDK and CDR2 is SYGVNS. CDR3 DNA: TGTGCCAGCAGTGATTATAGGGACGGAATTAATGAAAAACTGTTTTTT. Amino acid sequence: CASSDYRDGINEKLFF.

This chain connects TRBV28 to TRBJ2-1; D is uncertain. V lost 1 base, J lost 0 bases, and 4 bases lay in between. This CDR3 contains 14 residues. The germline CDR1 and CDR2 sequences are MDHEN and SYDVKM. For the CDR3, the DNA is TGTGCCAGCAGTTTATACAGCTCCTACAATGAGCAGTTCTTC. This gives the protein CASSLYSSYNEQFF.

The V gene is TRBV7-9, the J gene TRBJ2-1, with TRBD1 matching over 10 bases. CDR3 length equals 15 residues. V dropped 5 bases and J dropped 2; count of bases not matched to a gene: 3. CDR1 is SEHNR, CDR2 FQNEAQ, per germline (reference sequence). The CDR3 protein is CASSTGTGAYNEQFF. The DNA of the CDR3 is TGTGCCAGCAGCACCGGGACAGGGGCCTACAATGAGCAGTTCTTC.

The V call is TRBV6-5, the J call TRBJ2-5; 9 bases line up with TRBD2. V shed 6 bases and J 0 bases; nucleotides not matched to a gene: 2. Looked up from germline, CDR1 is MNHEY and CDR2 is SVGAGI. The CDR3 is 14 amino acids. The CDR3 DNA is TGTGCCAGCAGGACTAGCGGAAACCAAGAGACCCAGTACTTC. This translates into CASRTSGNQETQYF.

This rearrangement joins TRBV5-3 to TRBJ2-7, with TRBD2 matching over 12 bases. TRBV5-3 is placed among ORFs of uncertain function. This CDR3 contains 20 residues. Unmatched junction bases numbered 26, after V lost 6 bases and J lost 7 bases. CDR3 in amino acids: CARTLRAGLAGDQLLREQYF. The CDR3, as DNA: TGTGCCAGAACCTTAAGGGCGGGACTAGCGGGTGATCAGTTGCTGCGGGAGCAGTACTTC.

The chain combines TRBV28 with TRBJ1-2; D gene unclear. The CDR3 has 14 amino acids. V was pared by 5 bases and J by 0 bases, with 10 bases between. The germline V gene encodes CDR1 MDHEN and CDR2 SYDVKM. CDR3 nucleotides: TGTGCCAGCAGTCCGGGCACAGCTAACTATGGCTACACCTTC. Its protein product is CASSPGTANYGYTF.

The genes are TRBV5-8 and TRBJ1-2; D is possibly TRBD1 (5 bases). V lost 6 bases and J 3 bases, leaving 6 bases between the germline ends. The CDR3 contains 11 residues. CDR1 and CDR2 from the germline V gene are SGHTS and YDEGEE. CDR3 loop: CASTRDYGYTF. In DNA form, the CDR3 reads TGTGCCAGCACCAGGGACTATGGCTACACCTTC.

The V and J genes are TRBV29-1 and TRBJ1-2; D is possibly TRBD1 (5 bases). The CDR3 has 14 amino acids. V was shortened by 5 bases and J by 0 bases, with 13 bases between the two germline ends. CDR1 and CDR2 (germline): SQVTM, ANQGSEA. CDR3 sequence reads: CSVHRQIPNYGYTF. The CDR3 DNA is TGCAGCGTTCACCGACAGATCCCTAACTATGGCTACACCTTC.